The next 12 T cell receptor beta chains were all read from a single sample in a study of PD-1 blockade in classical Hodgkin lymphoma. This table comes from immunoSEQ multiplex PCR, and its TCRdb copy is limited to in-frame clones, with some not included. Here the sample spans around 50,000 clones, roughly 80% being singletons. Time point: cycle 4 day 1 (C4D1), after 6 weeks of nivolumab. Exposure to brentuximab vedotin varied, and each patient had relapsed following autologous stem cell transplantation. Sample: peripheral blood mononuclear cells (PBMCs), taken before the fourth cycle of nivolumab. These receptors were obtained from a human donor with classical Hodgkin lymphoma.

This clone was detected a few times. The chain links TRBV6-5 to TRBJ2-7, with D uncertain. The CDR3 contains 11 residues. Germline V CDR1 and CDR2: MNHEY, SVGAGI. V lost 0 bases and J 5 bases, leaving 2 bases between the germline ends. As DNA, the CDR3 is TGTGCCAGCAGTTACTCGGACGAGCAGTACTTC. It is translated as CASSYSDEQYF.

This sequence joins TRBV28 and TRBJ1-4; D is undetermined. The V gene lost 6 bases and the J gene lost 4 bases, with 6 bases spanning the gap. Germline values: CDR1 MDHEN, CDR2 SYDVKM. This CDR3 has 12 amino acids. CDR3 nucleotides: TGTGCCAGCAGCCGTTTTAATGAAAAACTGTTTTTT. This codes for CASSRFNEKLFF. The whole variable domain, filled in from reference TRBV28 and TRBJ1-4, reads DVKVTQSSRYLVKRTGEKVFLECVQDMDHENMFWYRQDPGLGLRLIYFSYDVKMKEKGDIPEGYSVSREKKERFSLILESASTNQTSMYLCASSRFNEKLFFGSGTQLSVL.

CDR3 DNA sequence: TGCGCCAGCAGCAGACAGCGCCAAGAGACCCAGTACTTC. It encodes CASSRQRQETQYF. The V gene is TRBV4-1, the J gene TRBJ2-5; perhaps TRBD1 as D (5 bases). Germline-derived CDR1 and CDR2 are MGHRA and YSYEKL. The CDR3 loop spans 13 amino acids. The V and J ends lost 5 bases and 1 base respectively, with 8 bases between them.

The chain couples TRBV7-8 to TRBJ2-1; D gene uncertain. CDR3 length: 15 residues. Trimming left V 4 bases short and J 8 bases short, with 18 bases between. The germline V gene has CDR1 SGHVS and CDR2 FQNEAQ. In DNA, the CDR3 is TGTGCCAGCAGCTCCCCAGGTCACCCGAGCGATGAGCAGTTCTTC. It encodes CASSSPGHPSDEQFF. The whole variable domain, filled in from reference TRBV7-8 and TRBJ2-1, reads GAGVSQSPRYKVAKRGQDVALRCDPISGHVSLFWYQQALGQGPEFLTYFQNEAQLDKSGLPSDRFFAERPEGSVSTLKIQRTQQEDSAVYLCASSSPGHPSDEQFFGPGTRLTVL.

The chain combines TRBV9 with TRBJ1-2; D might be TRBD1 (5 bases). The CDR3 consists of 13 residues. Germline values: CDR1 SGDLS, CDR2 YYNGEE. V lost 2 bases and J lost 8, with 13 bases in between. CDR3 coding DNA: TGTGCCAGCAGCGTCGGGGGAGGGGCCGGCTACACCTTC. This translates into CASSVGGGAGYTF.

The gene calls are TRBV19 and TRBJ2-7, with TRBD2 matching over 8 bases. The CDR3 contains 15 residues. The V and J ends lost 1 base and 2 bases, in that order; junction bases with no gene match: 4. Germline V gives CDR1 LNHDA, CDR2 SQIVND (reference sequence). CDR3 amino acids: CASSIAAGAPYEQYF. CDR3 nucleotide sequence: TGTGCCAGTAGTATAGCAGCGGGAGCACCCTACGAGCAGTACTTC.

This chain connects TRBV7-2 to TRBJ2-7; the D is unclear. CDR1 is SGHTA and CDR2 is FQGNSA in the germline V gene. The CDR3 extends over 11 amino acids. With 5 bases removed from V and 1 base from J, the gap between germline ends came to 3 bases. CDR3 loop: CASSLSYEQYF. CDR3 DNA: TGTGCCAGCAGCCTTTCCTACGAGCAGTACTTC.

This rearrangement joins TRBV5-1 to TRBJ2-1, with no clear D. The germline V gene has CDR1 SGHRS and CDR2 YFSETQ. The CDR3 contains 14 residues. V lost 1 base and J 7 bases, leaving 12 bases between the germline ends. The CDR3 reads CASSLLEKTNEQFF. Here the CDR3 DNA reads TGCGCCAGCAGCTTGTTGGAGAAGACAAATGAGCAGTTCTTC.

V is TRBV11-3 and J is TRBJ2-3; 12 bases agree with TRBD2. The ends lost 0 bases at V and 3 bases at J; junction bases unmatched: 4. This CDR3 comprises 17 residues. Germline V gene sequence: CDR1 SGHNT, CDR2 YENEEA. CDR3 in DNA: TGTGCCAGCAGCTTAGAACTAGCGGGAGGCCGTACAGATACGCAGTATTTT. Amino acids: CASSLELAGGRTDTQYF.

The V and J genes are TRBV15 and TRBJ2-7; D is possibly TRBD1 (5 bases). This CDR3 is built from 14 residues. V gave up 0 bases and J gave up 9 bases, with 15 bases separating them. CDR1 and CDR2 from the germline V gene are LNHNV and YYDKDF (reference sequence). The CDR3 here is CATSRERQGFRQYF. Here the CDR3 DNA reads TGTGCCACCAGCAGAGAGCGGCAGGGCTTTCGGCAGTACTTC.

The chain carries TRBV27 and TRBJ2-7, with TRBD2 identical over 10 bases. The ends lost 5 bases at V and 5 bases at J; junction bases unmatched: 12. The CDR3 runs 16 residues. Germline values: CDR1 MNHEY, CDR2 SMNVEV (reference sequence). As DNA, the CDR3 is TGTGCCAGCAGTCTCCTAACTAGCGGGACGGTGCACGAGCAGTACTTC. Protein: CASSLLTSGTVHEQYF.

This clone appeared a few times. The chain carries TRBV28 and TRBJ2-3; 13 nucleotides line up with TRBD2. Germline assignment: CDR1 MDHEN and CDR2 SYDVKM. The CDR3 is made up of 13 amino acids. V lost 5 bases and J lost 11; bases outside the gene matches: 4. The CDR3 coding sequence is TGTGCCAGCAGTCGAACTAGCGGGAGGGTGCAGTATTTT. Translated: CASSRTSGRVQYF.